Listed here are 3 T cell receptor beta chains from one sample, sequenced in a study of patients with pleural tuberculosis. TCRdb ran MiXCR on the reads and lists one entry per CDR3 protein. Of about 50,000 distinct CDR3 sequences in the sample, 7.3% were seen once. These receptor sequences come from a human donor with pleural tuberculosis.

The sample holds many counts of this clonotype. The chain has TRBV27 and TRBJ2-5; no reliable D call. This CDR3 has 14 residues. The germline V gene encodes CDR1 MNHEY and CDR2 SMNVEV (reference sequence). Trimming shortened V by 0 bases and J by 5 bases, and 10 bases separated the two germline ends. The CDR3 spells CASSLSLYEETQYF. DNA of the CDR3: TGTGCCAGCAGTTTATCTCTATACGAGGAGACCCAGTACTTC.

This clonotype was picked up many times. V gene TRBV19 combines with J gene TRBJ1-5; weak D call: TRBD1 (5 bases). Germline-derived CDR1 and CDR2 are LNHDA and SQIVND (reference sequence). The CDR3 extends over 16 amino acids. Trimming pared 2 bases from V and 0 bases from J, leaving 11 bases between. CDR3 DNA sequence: TGTGCCAGTAGTATACCCCTAGGGGTTAGCAATCAGCCCCAGCATTTT. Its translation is CASSIPLGVSNQPQHF.

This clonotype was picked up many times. The CDR3 nucleotides read TGTGCCAGCAGTTTATTGGGGACAGGACTCTCTGGGGCCAACGTCCTGACTTTC. Its protein is CASSLLGTGLSGANVLTF. The gene calls are TRBV27 and TRBJ2-6; 8 bases agree with TRBD1. The CDR3 is made up of 18 amino acids. Trimming at V came to 1 base and at J to 0 bases, leaving 5 bases not matched to a gene. Looked up from germline, CDR1 is MNHEY and CDR2 is SMNVEV (reference sequence).